This T cell receptor (beta chain) comes out of a study of blood T cell repertoires in COVID-19. This clone has more than one count but fewer than ten. Assay: immunoSEQ multiplex PCR; the TCRdb copy retains only in-frame clones and omits some. The sample records about 88,000 clones, approximately 91% being singletons. The specimen was peripheral blood. The receptor comes from a man aged 60-69 years with acute or convalescent COVID-19.

The DNA of the CDR3 is TGTGCCAGTAGCCGACTGGGACAGGCGAACACTGAAGCTTTCTTT. Protein product: CASSRLGQANTEAFF. The rearrangement joins TRBV19 to TRBJ1-1; 8 bases map to TRBD1. The CDR3 has 15 amino acids. After removal of 6 bases from V and 1 base from J, the junction contained 7 bases not matched to a gene. Germline CDR1 and CDR2: LNHDA and SQIVND (reference sequence).